This T cell receptor (beta chain) was obtained from a study of blood T cell repertoires in COVID-19. Study summary: Spain, Italy and the United States supplied samples that represented acute and convalescent COVID-19. In each case, the material was cDNA or gDNA derived from T cells, B-cell-depleted T cells, or PBMCs.

As processed by the authors: Scientists estimated how many nucleated cells there were by amplifying reference gene primers. Using immunoSEQ multiplex PCR, the repertoire was profiled, and TCRdb retains in-frame clones only, with some absent. V and J calls plus clone size are reproduced from that table; the DNA served to infer D and trimming. This sample has some 250,000 clones; over 75% occur once, and the top ten carry 15%. This TCR was recovered from a man aged 18 to 29 who had recovered from COVID-19. The sequenced sample was PBMCs or T cells enriched from blood (not recorded which).

The CDR3 DNA sequence: TGTGCCTGGAGGGTCGGTGGGGCCTTCAATGAGCAGTTCTTC. Translating gives CAWRVGGAFNEQFF. The rearrangement joins TRBV30 to TRBJ2-1; perhaps TRBD1 as D (5 bases). Trimming took off 3 bases at V and 6 bases at J, with 15 bases between the two ends. CDR1 and CDR2 (germline): GTSNPN, SVGIG (reference sequence). The CDR3 loop spans 14 amino acids. The full variable domain, its missing parts supplied by reference TRBV30 and TRBJ2-1, is SQTIHQWPATLVQPVGSPLSLECTVEGTSNPNLYWYRQAAGRGLQLLFYSVGIGQISSEVPQNLSASRPQDRQFILSSKKLLLSDSGFYLCAWRVGGAFNEQFFGPGTRLTVL.